The T cell receptor (beta chain) described here comes from a study of OX40 agonist ivuxolimab in advanced cancers. Study context: Dose-escalation patients' cancers were hepatocellular carcinoma, melanoma, renal cell or head and neck cancer. Mean age roughly 65 years, range about 23 to 80; nearly 85% male. Study observations and caveats: Nonresponders, in some cases, also had low normalized T-cell clonal expansion.

In the case of this clone: The antigen remains undetermined.

Trimming removed 4 bases from V and 6 bases from J; junction bases left unmatched: 9. There are 14 residues in the CDR3. CDR1 MNHNS and CDR2 SASEGT come from the germline V gene. Using immunoSEQ multiplex PCR, the repertoire was profiled, and TCRdb retains in-frame clones only, with some absent. The table has 60,000 to 75,000 clones, approximately 91% seen once. The genes are TRBV6-1 and TRBJ2-7, with 7 nucleotides matching TRBD2. This clonotype originated in an adult with an advanced solid tumor such as melanoma, head and neck, liver or kidney cancer. The source material was CD4+ or CD8+ T cells sorted from blood, sampled in a trial of the OX40 agonist ivuxolimab. DNA for the CDR3: TGTGCCAGCAGTGGCTGGACTAGAGATCGCGAGCAGTACTTC. It yields the protein CASSGWTRDREQYF.